Here is one T cell receptor beta chain with its context. Its antigen is currently unknown. One junction end does not reproduce the germline sequence, and a read error may be involved. Use of 60 Vbeta and 13 Jbeta primers characterized the PCR. Clones were sequenced by immunoSEQ multiplex PCR, and TCRdb holds only the in-frame ones, with some missing. The sample includes 200,000 or so clones, roughly four fifths of them seen just once. The sample belongs to a study of cytomegalovirus exposure and HLA in healthy donors. The wider study: Inside one of the first data releases sat around 80 million unique TCRs taken from HLA-typed donors. Overall study results and limits: An analysis was carried out at a later point. It showed that HLA-associated TCR beta chains were more clonally expanded than equally common non-associated chains.

CDR1 and CDR2 from the germline V gene are SNHLY and FYNNEI. This CDR3 is built from 15 residues. The sequence was obtained from a woman aged 45-59 years in good health and CMV-seropositive. This sequence joins TRBV2 and TRBJ2-6; TRBD1 might be the D (6 bases). The sample taken for sequencing was PBMCs. CDR3 in DNA: TGTGCCAGCATTGACGGATCTCTGGGGGCCAACGGCCTGACTTTC. Translated: CASIDGSLGANGLTF.